This is a list of T cell receptor beta chains from one sample in a study of CD8 T cells in Susac syndrome. In TCRdb, the immunoSEQ multiplex PCR reads were re-called with MiXCR into one record per CDR3 protein. The repertoire holds 150,000 to 200,000 distinct CDR3 sequences, less than 95% seen once, with about 0.09% in the top ten. The specimen sequenced was CD4+ T cells from PBMCs. The receptors were sampled from a human donor with multiple sclerosis. CDR3s include the opening cysteine and the closing phenylalanine or tryptophan. D genes are given only for firm matches. Only part of the rows carry a size: once, few, many, or a class if the clone is expanded.

size	V	D	J	DNA	CDR3
-	TRBV3-1	TRBD2	TRBJ2-2	TGTGCCAGCAGCCAAGGACTAGCTTACACCGGGGAGCTGTTTTTT	CASSQGLAYTGELFF
-	TRBV6-2/TRBV6-3	-	TRBJ1-5	TGTGCCAGCAGTTACAGCCCCGGGACCTACGGAGGCAATCAGCCCCAGCATTTT	CASSYSPGTYGGNQPQHF
-	TRBV14	TRBD1	TRBJ1-4	TGTGCCAGCAGCCCACGGACAGGCAGCGATGAAAAACTGTTTTTT	CASSPRTGSDEKLFF
-	TRBV3-1	-	TRBJ2-2	TGTGCCAGCGTGGGACTCTCTGGGGAGCTGTTTTTT	CASVGLSGELFF
-	TRBV30	-	TRBJ2-4	TGTGCCTGGAGTGTACGGGCAGCTCTTCAGTACTTC	CAWSVRAALQYF
-	TRBV6-5	-	TRBJ2-7	TGTGCCAGCAGGACCCCAGGGGCCGAAGGCTACGAGCAGTACTTC	CASRTPGAEGYEQYF
-	TRBV19	-	TRBJ2-3	TGTGCCAGTAAGAGGGGCGATACGCAGTATTTT	CASKRGDTQYF
-	TRBV9	-	TRBJ2-1	TGTGCCAGCAGTCTCCGGGATGAGTTTTATGAGCAGTTCTTC	CASSLRDEFYEQFF
few	TRBV3-1	TRBD2	TRBJ2-7	TGTGCCAGCAGCCGACTAGCGGGAGCTGACGAGCAGTACTTC	CASSRLAGADEQYF
-	TRBV23-1	-	TRBJ1-3	TGCGCCAGCAGCGCGTGGACCGAGGTCGACTCTGGAAACACCATATATTTT	CASSAWTEVDSGNTIYF
-	TRBV7-9	TRBD1	TRBJ1-1	TGTGCCAGCAGCTCCACTTCTAGGACAGGGAACACTGAAGCTTTCTTT	CASSSTSRTGNTEAFF
-	TRBV15	-	TRBJ2-7	TGTGCCACCAGCAGAGGGAGGGGGATGACCTACGAGCAGTACTTC	CATSRGRGMTYEQYF
once	TRBV3-1	TRBD2	TRBJ2-1	TGTGCCAGCAGCCAAGTATCGGGACTAGGCGGAGAGCAGTTCTTC	CASSQVSGLGGEQFF
-	TRBV7-9	-	TRBJ1-5	TGTGCCAGCAGCGCGGGGGACGGAGCAGGGCCCCAGCATTTT	CASSAGDGAGPQHF
-	TRBV2	-	TRBJ1-2	TGTGCCAGCTGGCGGGGGGGGAACTATGGCTACACCTTC	CASWRGGNYGYTF
-	TRBV2	TRBD2	TRBJ2-7	TGTGCCAATACCGGGACTAGCGGCTCCTACGAGCAGTACTTC	CANTGTSGSYEQYF
-	TRBV19	-	TRBJ1-5	TGTGCCAGTAGTACAGGGCCTGGGGGGAGCAATCAGCCCCAGCATTTT	CASSTGPGGSNQPQHF
few	TRBV12-3/TRBV12-4	TRBD2	TRBJ2-7	TGTGCCAGCAGTCTCCGGGACTATAAGCAGTACTTC	CASSLRDYKQYF
-	TRBV12-3/TRBV12-4	-	TRBJ1-5	TGTGCCAGCAGTATGCAAGGGGGTAGCAATCAGCCCCAGCATTTT	CASSMQGGSNQPQHF
-	TRBV12-3/TRBV12-4	TRBD2	TRBJ2-1	TGTGCCAGCAAGCCCCTAGCGGGGTCGCCCAATGAGCAGTTCTTC	CASKPLAGSPNEQFF
once	TRBV6-5	-	TRBJ2-2	TGTGCCAGCAGGACACCCTCCGCAGGGGCCGGGGAGCTGTTTTTT	CASRTPSAGAGELFF
-	TRBV7-2	-	TRBJ1-1	TGTGCCAGCAGCTCCGGGGGGCGGGGGAGGACTGAAGCTTTCTTT	CASSSGGRGRTEAFF
-	TRBV19	-	TRBJ2-3	TGTGCCATCGCTCCGGGAACTCGAGCAGATACGCAGTATTTT	CAIAPGTRADTQYF
-	TRBV12-3/TRBV12-4	TRBD2	TRBJ2-3	TGTGCCAGCAGTTTAGTCCTAGCGGGAGGAACAGATACGCAGTATTTT	CASSLVLAGGTDTQYF
-	TRBV7-7	-	TRBJ2-7	TGTGCCAGCAGCCCAGGGTCCACTCTCTCCTACGAGCAGTACTTC	CASSPGSTLSYEQYF
-	TRBV20-1	TRBD1	TRBJ2-1	TGCAGTGCTAGAGACTTACAGGGGATTTCCTACAATGAGCAGTTCTTC	CSARDLQGISYNEQFF
-	TRBV6-1	-	TRBJ2-6	TGTGCCAGCAGACCCGCCCAGGACAGCTCTGGGGCCAACGTCCTGACTTTC	CASRPAQDSSGANVLTF
-	TRBV7-9	-	TRBJ1-2	TGTGCCGGCGGGAGTAAAGACTATGGCTACACCTTC	CAGGSKDYGYTF
-	TRBV20-1	TRBD2	TRBJ2-3	TGCAGTGCTGGCTACCACGGAGCGGGAGGTCGCACAGATACGCAGTATTTT	CSAGYHGAGGRTDTQYF
-	TRBV6-1	-	TRBJ1-2	TGTGCCAGCAGTGAGGCGACCGTTTATGGCTACACCTTC	CASSEATVYGYTF
-	TRBV19	-	TRBJ2-3	TGTGCCAGTAGTACAGGGGATACGCAGTATTTT	CASSTGDTQYF
-	TRBV11-2	-	TRBJ2-1	TGTGCCAGCAGCCCCGGGGGGCTAGGGCCGCGAGAGCAGTTCTTC	CASSPGGLGPREQFF
-	TRBV7-9	TRBD1	TRBJ1-4	TGTGCCAGCAGCCGGCTACAGCAACAGGGGGCGCCTGAAAAACTGTTTTTT	CASSRLQQQGAPEKLFF
-	TRBV6-1	TRBD1	TRBJ2-7	TGTGCCAGCAGTGTGGGACAGGCCTACGAGCAGTACTTC	CASSVGQAYEQYF
-	TRBV18	TRBD1	TRBJ1-4	TGTGCCAGCTCACCGGGACAGCCCAATGAAAAACTGTTTTTT	CASSPGQPNEKLFF
-	TRBV4-3	-	TRBJ1-1	TGCGCCAGCAGCCAAGATGCGGCGTTTGAAGCTTTCTTT	CASSQDAAFEAFF
-	TRBV5-4	-	TRBJ2-7	TGTGCCACCCAGGACGGGAGCTCCTACGAGCAGTACTTC	CATQDGSSYEQYF
-	TRBV25-1	TRBD1	TRBJ1-2	TGTGCCAGCAGTGCGGGACAGCCATACTATGGCTACACCTTC	CASSAGQPYYGYTF
-	TRBV20-1	-	TRBJ1-5	TGCAGTGCTAGCTGGTCCAGCAATCAGCCCCAGCATTTT	CSASWSSNQPQHF
few	TRBV29-1	-	TRBJ2-7	TGCAGCGTTGGGGCGACACGCGGACTGTTTCCCGAGCAGTACTTC	CSVGATRGLFPEQYF
-	TRBV5-4	-	TRBJ1-5	TGTGCCAGCAGCTCCGGGCCATATAGCAATCAGCCCCAGCATTTT	CASSSGPYSNQPQHF
-	TRBV24-1	-	TRBJ2-1	TGTGCCACCAGTGTCGCGCGGACACCCGGCAATGAGCAGTTCTTC	CATSVARTPGNEQFF
-	TRBV4-2	-	TRBJ1-1	TGTGCCAGCAGCCAAGATCCCCAAATGCACACTGAAGCTTTCTTT	CASSQDPQMHTEAFF
-	TRBV29-1	-	TRBJ2-1	TGCAGCGTTGAATACCGTCACAATGAGCAGTTCTTC	CSVEYRHNEQFF
-	TRBV7-9	TRBD2	TRBJ2-2	TGTGCCAGCAGCTTATCACCGGGACTAGCGGGAGGTGGCACCGGGGAGCTGTTTTTT	CASSLSPGLAGGGTGELFF
-	TRBV27	TRBD1	TRBJ1-6	TGTGCCAGCAGTTTTGGGGGGACAGGACAATCACCCCTCCACTTT	CASSFGGTGQSPLHF
-	TRBV28	-	TRBJ2-2	TGTGCCAGCAGTTTCAGCGCCAGCTCGAACACCGGGGAGCTGTTTTTT	CASSFSASSNTGELFF
-	TRBV12-5	-	TRBJ1-1	TGTGCTAGTGGTTTGACGGGGACTGAAGCTTTCTTT	CASGLTGTEAFF
-	TRBV19	-	TRBJ1-1	TGTGCCACCGGGCTGATTGGCACTGAAGCTTTCTTT	CATGLIGTEAFF
-	TRBV6-2/TRBV6-3	-	TRBJ2-7	TGTGCCAGCAGTTACCAGGCAGTTTCCTACGAGCAGTACTTC	CASSYQAVSYEQYF
-	TRBV28	TRBD1	TRBJ2-7	TGTGCCAGCAGTACCCCGGGACAGGCTCTTACCTACGAGCAGTACTTC	CASSTPGQALTYEQYF
once	TRBV18	-	TRBJ2-2	TGTGCCAGCTCACTTCCCGGGTCCTACACCGGGGAGCTGTTTTTT	CASSLPGSYTGELFF
once	TRBV7-2	TRBD1	TRBJ2-7	TGTGCCAGCAGCTTTTCCGGGACAGAAGACTACGAGCAGTACTTC	CASSFSGTEDYEQYF
-	TRBV7-8	TRBD1	TRBJ2-1	TGTGCCAGCAGCTCGCTAAAGGTGGCGTACAGGGGAAGAAATGAGCAGTTCTTC	CASSSLKVAYRGRNEQFF